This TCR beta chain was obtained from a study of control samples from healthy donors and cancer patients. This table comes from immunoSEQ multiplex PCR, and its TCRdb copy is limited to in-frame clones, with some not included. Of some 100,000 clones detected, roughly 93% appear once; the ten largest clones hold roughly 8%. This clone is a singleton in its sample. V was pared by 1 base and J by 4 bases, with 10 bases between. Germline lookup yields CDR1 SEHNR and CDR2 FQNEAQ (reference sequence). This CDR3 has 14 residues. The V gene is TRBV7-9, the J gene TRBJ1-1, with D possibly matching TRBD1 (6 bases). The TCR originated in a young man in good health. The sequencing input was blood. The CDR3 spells CASSLDRALTEAFF. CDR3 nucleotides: TGTGCCAGCAGCTTAGACAGGGCTCTCACTGAAGCTTTCTTT.